A single sample is the source of the 6 T cell receptor beta chains below, sequenced in a study of T cells in Graves' hyperthyroidism and ophthalmopathy. TCR beta CDR3 region amplification was performed from RNA transcripts. The HTBI primer set served for first-round RT-PCR of the TCR CDR3. TCRdb re-called the multiplex PCR reads through MiXCR, storing one row per CDR3 protein. The sample holds 130,000 to 150,000 distinct CDR3 sequences, less than 25% seen once. The sequencing sample was made of blood. Receptors originate from a woman aged 45 to 65 with Graves' hyperthyroidism that later progressed to Graves' ophthalmopathy.

Remarks on this clonotype: A much larger clone sits a single nucleotide away, making a read error possible. The V and J genes are TRBV5-8 and TRBJ2-1; the D gene is possibly TRBD2 (6 bases). The CDR3 is 16 residues long. Germline CDR1 reads SGHTS; CDR2 reads YDEGEE. CDR3 nucleotide sequence: TGTGTCAGCAGCGGGCGGTTTCTCAGCTCCTACAATGAGCAGTTCTTC. Translated, it gives CVSSGRFLSSYNEQFF.

This sequence joins TRBV5-6 and TRBJ2-5; 10 bases line up with TRBD1. The germline gives CDR1 SGHDT, CDR2 YYEEEE. Unmatched junction bases numbered 4, after V lost 3 bases and J lost 2 bases. The CDR3 has 15 amino acids. CDR3 loop: CASSSDRGGQETQYF. The CDR3 nucleotides read TGTGCCAGCAGCTCGGACAGGGGGGGACAAGAGACCCAGTACTTC.

This sequence joins TRBV9 and TRBJ2-1, with 8 bases aligning to TRBD2. The J segment lost 7 bases and the V segment lost 4 bases, leaving 13 bases of the junction unmatched. CDR1 and CDR2 from the germline V gene are SGDLS and YYNGEE. The CDR3 has 16 residues. The CDR3 reads CASSKLPRLASNEQFF. The CDR3 DNA is TGTGCCAGCAGCAAACTCCCGAGACTAGCGAGTAATGAGCAGTTCTTC.

V is TRBV28 and J is TRBJ2-7, with unresolved D. V gave up 4 bases and J gave up 2 bases, with 6 bases separating them. The CDR3 extends over 12 amino acids. Germline CDR1 reads MDHEN; CDR2 reads SYDVKM. The DNA of the CDR3 is TGTGCCAGCAGTTCCCCCCCCTACGAGCAGTACTTC. Translating it yields CASSSPPYEQYF.

The table lists this clonotype with many counts. V is TRBV20-1 and J is TRBJ1-5, with 8 nucleotides matching TRBD1. Germline CDR1 and CDR2: DFQATT and SNEGSKA (reference sequence). V lost 6 bases to trimming and J lost 6 bases; unmatched junction nucleotides: 7. This CDR3 contains 13 residues. The CDR3 nucleotides are TGCAGTGCCCTGACAGGGGTGGGTCAGCCCCAGCATTTT. It codes for CSALTGVGQPQHF.

This clonotype was counted only a few times. The chain employs TRBV2 and TRBJ1-6; D unclear. V was shortened by 4 bases and J by 7 bases, with 14 bases between the two germline ends. From germline, CDR1 is SNHLY and CDR2 FYNNEI. The CDR3 runs to 15 residues. The CDR3: CASSGEGFKNSPLHF. Here the CDR3 DNA reads TGTGCCAGCAGTGGGGAGGGTTTTAAGAATTCACCCCTCCACTTT.